The clone carrying this T cell receptor (beta chain) occurred a few times. Its matching antigen is unknown. In germline, CDR1 is LGHNA, CDR2 YNFKEQ. V was shortened by 0 bases and J by 8 bases, with 8 bases between the two germline ends. There are 14 residues in the CDR3. TCRdb independently ran MiXCR on the RT-PCR reads; one entry per CDR3 protein. The sample consists of 400,000 to 650,000 distinct CDR3 sequences, roughly 7.6% of them appearing once. The entry originates in a study of response to subunit inactivated influenza vaccine. Study-level findings and limits: The authors suggested that few new T cells are recruited per seasonal influenza vaccination.

V gene TRBV4-2 combines with J gene TRBJ1-6; no reliable D call. This receptor was identified in a man in his fifties or sixties who received an inactivated influenza vaccine. Sequences were derived from PBMCs from blood, sampled roughly 24 months after vaccination. The DNA of the CDR3 is TGTGCCAGCAGCCAAGATCTCCGCGATTCACCCCTCCACTTT. Translating gives CASSQDLRDSPLHF.